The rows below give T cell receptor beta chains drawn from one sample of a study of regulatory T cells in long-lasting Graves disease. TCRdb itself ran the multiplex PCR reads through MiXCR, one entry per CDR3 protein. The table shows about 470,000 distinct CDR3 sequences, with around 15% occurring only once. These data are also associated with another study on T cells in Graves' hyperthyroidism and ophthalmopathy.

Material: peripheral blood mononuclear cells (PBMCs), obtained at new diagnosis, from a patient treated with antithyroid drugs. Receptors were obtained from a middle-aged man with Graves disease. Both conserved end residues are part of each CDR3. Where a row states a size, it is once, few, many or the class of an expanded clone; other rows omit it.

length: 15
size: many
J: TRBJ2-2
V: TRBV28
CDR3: CASRGTSGYTGELFF

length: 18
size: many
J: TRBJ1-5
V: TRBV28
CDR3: CASSLLLSGGIGNQPQHF

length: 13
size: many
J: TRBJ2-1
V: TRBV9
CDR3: CASSFRTDNEQFF

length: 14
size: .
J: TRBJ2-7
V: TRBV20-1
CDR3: CSAETGWSYNEQYF

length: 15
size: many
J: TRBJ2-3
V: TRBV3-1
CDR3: CASSVTLSSTDTQYF

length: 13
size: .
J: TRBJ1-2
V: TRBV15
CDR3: CATSSRTGSGCTF

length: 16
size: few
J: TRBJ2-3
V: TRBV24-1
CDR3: CATSDLTSGRGDTQYF

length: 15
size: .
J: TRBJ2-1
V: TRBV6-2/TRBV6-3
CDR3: CASSETAGGYNEQFF

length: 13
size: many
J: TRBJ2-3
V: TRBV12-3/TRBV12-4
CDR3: CASSRTQADTQYF

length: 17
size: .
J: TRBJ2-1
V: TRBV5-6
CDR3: CASSLPGASSGYNEQFF

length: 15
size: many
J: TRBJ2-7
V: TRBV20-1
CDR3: CSAREGTELTYEQYF

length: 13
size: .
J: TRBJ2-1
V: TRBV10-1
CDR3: CASSESRANEQFF

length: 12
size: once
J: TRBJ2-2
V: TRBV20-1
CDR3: CSAKQGAGEPFF

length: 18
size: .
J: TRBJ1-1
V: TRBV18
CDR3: CASSPFRRGDRVTTEAFF

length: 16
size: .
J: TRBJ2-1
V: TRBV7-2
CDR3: CASSLESGLRYNEQFF

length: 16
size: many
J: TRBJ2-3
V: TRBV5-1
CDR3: CASSSPGQGVTDTQYF

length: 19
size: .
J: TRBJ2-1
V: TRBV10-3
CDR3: CAISPGLAGGLSSYNEQFF

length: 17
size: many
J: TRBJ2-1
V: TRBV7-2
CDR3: CASSPPTAPNSYNEQFF

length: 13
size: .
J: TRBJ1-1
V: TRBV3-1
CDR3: CASSQITGRGAFF

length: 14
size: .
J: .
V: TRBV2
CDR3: CASSGGIHTGTQYF

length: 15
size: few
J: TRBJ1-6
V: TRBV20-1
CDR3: CSARDSSQYNSPLHF

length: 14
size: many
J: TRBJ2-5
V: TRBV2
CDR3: CATTEQGAPETQYF

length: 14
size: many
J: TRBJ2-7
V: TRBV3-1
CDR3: CASSFTGTGGEQYF

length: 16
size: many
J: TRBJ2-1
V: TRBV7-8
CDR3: CASSSTHSRGYNEQFF

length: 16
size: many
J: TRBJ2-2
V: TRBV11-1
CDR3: CASSLDSGGNTGELFF

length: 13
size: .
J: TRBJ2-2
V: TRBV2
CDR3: CASKGGDTGELFF

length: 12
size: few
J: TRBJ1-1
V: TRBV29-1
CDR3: CSVEGRNTETFF

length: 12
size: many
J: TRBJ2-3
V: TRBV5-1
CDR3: CASSFGTGDKDF

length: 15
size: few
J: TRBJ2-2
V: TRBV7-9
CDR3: CASSLDTGRTGELFF

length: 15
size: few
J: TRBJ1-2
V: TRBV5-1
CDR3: CASSGEDRGHSGYTF

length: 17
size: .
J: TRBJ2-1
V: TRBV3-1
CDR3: CASSQRTSGGPYNEQFF

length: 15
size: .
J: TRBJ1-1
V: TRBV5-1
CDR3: CASSLAARYGTEAFF

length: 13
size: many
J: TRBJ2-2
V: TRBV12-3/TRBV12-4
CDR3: CASRFWNTGELFF

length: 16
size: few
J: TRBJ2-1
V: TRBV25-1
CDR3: CASSDTPVRSYNEQFF

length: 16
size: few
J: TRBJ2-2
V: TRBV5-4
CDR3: CASSPVTGKSTGELFF

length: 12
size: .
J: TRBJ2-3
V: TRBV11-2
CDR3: CASSLDSITQYF

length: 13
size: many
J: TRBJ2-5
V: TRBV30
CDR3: CAWSVSAGETQYF

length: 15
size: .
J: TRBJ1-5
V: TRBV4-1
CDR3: CASSQDFRSNQPQHF

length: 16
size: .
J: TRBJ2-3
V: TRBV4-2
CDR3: CASSQESLAGGPPQYF

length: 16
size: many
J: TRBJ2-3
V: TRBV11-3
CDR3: CASSPGLAGSGDTQYF

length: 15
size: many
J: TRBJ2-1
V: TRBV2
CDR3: CASIAGRSSRNEQFF

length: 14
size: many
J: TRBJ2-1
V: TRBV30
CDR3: CAWRSRGNYNEQFF

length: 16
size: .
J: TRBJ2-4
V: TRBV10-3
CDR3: CAISEGAGGAKNIQYF

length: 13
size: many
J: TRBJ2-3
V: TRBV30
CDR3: CAWSVLGPGTQYF

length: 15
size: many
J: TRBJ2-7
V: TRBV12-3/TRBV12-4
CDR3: CASSMVNRGKYEQYF